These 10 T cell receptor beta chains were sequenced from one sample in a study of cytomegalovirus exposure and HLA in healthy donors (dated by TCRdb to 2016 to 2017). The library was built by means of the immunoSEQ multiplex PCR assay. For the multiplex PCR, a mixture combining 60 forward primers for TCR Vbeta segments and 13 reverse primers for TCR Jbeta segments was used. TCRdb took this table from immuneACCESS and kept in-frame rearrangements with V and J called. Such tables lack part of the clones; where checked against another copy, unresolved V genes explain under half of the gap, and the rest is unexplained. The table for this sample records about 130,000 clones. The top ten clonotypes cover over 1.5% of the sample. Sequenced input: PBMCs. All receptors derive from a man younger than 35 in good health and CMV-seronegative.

The CDR3 DNA is TGTGCCAGCAGCGAACAGGGGGCGAACACCGGGGAGCTGTTTTTT. Translation gives CASSEQGANTGELFF. This chain connects TRBV9 to TRBJ2-2, with 8 nucleotides matching TRBD1. The CDR3 is 15 amino acids. Germline V gene lookup returns CDR1 SGDLS and CDR2 YYNGEE. The J segment lost 0 bases and the V segment lost 3 bases, leaving 1 base of the junction unmatched.

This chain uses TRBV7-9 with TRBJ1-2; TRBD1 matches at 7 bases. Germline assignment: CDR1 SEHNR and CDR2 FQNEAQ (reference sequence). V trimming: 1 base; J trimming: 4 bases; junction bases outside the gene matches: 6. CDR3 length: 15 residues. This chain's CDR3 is CASSLEAGGGYGYTF. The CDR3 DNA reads TGTGCCAGCAGCTTAGAAGCAGGGGGTGGCTATGGCTACACCTTC.

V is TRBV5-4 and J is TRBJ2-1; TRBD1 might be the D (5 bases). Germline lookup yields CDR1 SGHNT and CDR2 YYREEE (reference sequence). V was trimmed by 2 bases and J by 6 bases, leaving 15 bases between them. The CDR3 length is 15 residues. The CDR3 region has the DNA TGTGCCAGCAGCTTCGGGTTAGAAGGGGCCAATGAGCAGTTCTTC. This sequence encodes CASSFGLEGANEQFF.

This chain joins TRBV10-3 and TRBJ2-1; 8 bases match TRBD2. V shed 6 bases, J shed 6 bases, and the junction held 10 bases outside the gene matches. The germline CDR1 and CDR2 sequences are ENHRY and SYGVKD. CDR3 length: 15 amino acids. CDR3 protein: CAIRAGTSVRNEQFF. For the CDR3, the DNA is TGTGCCATCAGGGCCGGGACTAGTGTGCGCAATGAGCAGTTCTTC.

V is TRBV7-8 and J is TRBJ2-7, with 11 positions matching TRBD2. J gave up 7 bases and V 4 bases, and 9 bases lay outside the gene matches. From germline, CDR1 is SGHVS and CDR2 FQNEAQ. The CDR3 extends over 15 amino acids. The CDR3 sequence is CASSSRGLAGPEQYF. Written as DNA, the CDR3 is TGTGCCAGCAGCTCCAGAGGACTAGCGGGCCCAGAGCAGTACTTC.

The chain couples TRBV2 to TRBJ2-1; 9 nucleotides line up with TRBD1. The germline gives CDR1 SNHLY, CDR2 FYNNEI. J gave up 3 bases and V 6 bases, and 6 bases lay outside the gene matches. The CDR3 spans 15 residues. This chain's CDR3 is CASRMDRGGYNEQFF. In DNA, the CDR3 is TGTGCCAGCAGGATGGACAGGGGAGGCTACAATGAGCAGTTCTTC.

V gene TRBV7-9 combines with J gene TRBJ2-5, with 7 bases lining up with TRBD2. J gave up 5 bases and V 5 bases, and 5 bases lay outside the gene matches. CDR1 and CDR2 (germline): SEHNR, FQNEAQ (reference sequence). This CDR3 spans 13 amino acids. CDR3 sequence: CASSLTSTETQYF. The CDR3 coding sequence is TGTGCCAGCAGCCTGACTAGCACCGAGACCCAGTACTTC.

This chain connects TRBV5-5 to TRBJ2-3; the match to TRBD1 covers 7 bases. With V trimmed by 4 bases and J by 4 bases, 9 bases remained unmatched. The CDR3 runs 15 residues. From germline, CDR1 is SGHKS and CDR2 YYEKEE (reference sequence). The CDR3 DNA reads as TGTGCCAGCAGCGCCCCGACAGGGTTGGCAGATACGCAGTATTTT. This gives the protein CASSAPTGLADTQYF.

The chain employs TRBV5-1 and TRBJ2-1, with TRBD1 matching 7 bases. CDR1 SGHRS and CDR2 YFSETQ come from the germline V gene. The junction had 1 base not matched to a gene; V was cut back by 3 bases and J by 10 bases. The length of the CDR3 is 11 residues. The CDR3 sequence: CASSSQGEQFF. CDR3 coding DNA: TGCGCCAGCAGCTCACAGGGGGAGCAGTTCTTC.

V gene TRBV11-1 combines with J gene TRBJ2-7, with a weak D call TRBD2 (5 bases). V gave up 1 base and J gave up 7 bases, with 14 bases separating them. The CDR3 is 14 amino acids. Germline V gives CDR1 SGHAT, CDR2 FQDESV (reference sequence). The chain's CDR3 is CASSLGGNRREQYF. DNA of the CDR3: TGTGCCAGCAGCTTAGGAGGGAATCGTCGGGAGCAGTACTTC.